This T cell receptor (beta chain) was retrieved from a study of identical twins. Study conclusions and caveats: Whereas memory repertoires showed no such difference, abundant cord blood beta clonotypes carried fewer insertions.

As concerns this clonotype: Its antigen remains unknown.

TCRdb recomputed calls from the 5' RACE reads with MiXCR, one row per CDR3 protein. Here the sample spans about 690,000 distinct CDR3 sequences, around 6% being singletons. This clonotype originated in a man younger than 35 in good health. Sequenced: naive T cells sorted from blood.

The CDR3 sequence is CASLHRRTSGKDTQYF. The CDR3 nucleotides are TGTGCCAGCCTACACCGTCGGACTAGCGGGAAAGATACGCAGTATTTT. V gene TRBV12-3 or TRBV12-4 combines with J gene TRBJ2-3; 12 bases map to TRBD2. The V gene end was trimmed by 8 bases and the J gene end by 5 bases; junction bases not matched to a gene: 11. This CDR3 has 16 residues.